The 4 T cell receptor beta chains in this list originate from one sample, sequenced in a study of T-cell memory formation after mild COVID-19. TCRdb used MiXCR to reprocess the 5' RACE reads, holding one entry per CDR3 protein. The profile shows hundreds of thousands of distinct CDR3 sequences, 20% to 25% of them singletons. Specimen: PBMCs or a T cell subset sorted from them (not recorded which). The receptor set was obtained from an adult woman who had mild COVID-19 (a few samples of this study predate the infection). Cell type and time point are not known.

The chain combines TRBV7-6 with TRBJ2-5, with 12 bases identical to TRBD2. V lost 0 bases, J lost 5 bases, and 10 bases stayed unmatched. This CDR3 has 18 amino acids. CDR1 and CDR2 from the germline V gene are SGHVS and FNYEAQ. The CDR3 nucleotides read TGTGCCAGCAGCTTAGCGGGTCAGACTAGCGGGAGAACGGAGACCCAGTACTTC. Encoded protein: CASSLAGQTSGRTETQYF.

The chain is built from TRBV7-8 and TRBJ2-5; the match to TRBD2 covers 7 bases. Germline-derived CDR1 and CDR2 are SGHVS and FQNEAQ. With V trimmed by 6 bases and J by 4 bases, 2 bases remained unmatched. CDR3 length equals 12 residues. The CDR3 loop reads CASRWGGETQYF. The CDR3 DNA follows: TGTGCCAGCAGGTGGGGGGGAGAGACCCAGTACTTC.

This clonotype was found a few times. The chain has TRBV6-5 and TRBJ2-3, with D tentatively TRBD2 (6 bases). Trimming took 6 bases from V and 2 from J, leaving 15 bases between them. The CDR3 runs 15 residues. CDR1 is MNHEY and CDR2 is SVGAGI in the germline V gene. The CDR3 here is CASRARGGVTDTQYF. Written as DNA, the CDR3 is TGTGCCAGCAGAGCCCGCGGAGGGGTCACAGATACGCAGTATTTT.

The chain has TRBV7-2 and TRBJ1-1, with 7 bases matching TRBD1. The CDR3 sequence is 15 residues long. V lost 1 base to trimming and J lost 1 base; unmatched junction nucleotides: 3. In germline, CDR1 is SGHTA, CDR2 FQGNSA. DNA of the CDR3: TGTGCCAGCAGCTTAGAACCAGGGGGGAACACTGAAGCTTTCTTT. The encoded protein is CASSLEPGGNTEAFF.